The entry below describes one TCR beta chain. This record belongs to a study of cytomegalovirus exposure and HLA in healthy donors. The PCR employed 60 Vbeta primers together with 13 Jbeta primers. Measured with immunoSEQ multiplex PCR; TCRdb has only the in-frame clones, and not every one. This table holds about 130,000 clones, 75% to 80% found once. The trim removed 5 bases at V and 6 bases at J, leaving 8 bases unmatched. Germline CDR1 SEHNR, CDR2 FQNEAQ (reference sequence). The CDR3 has 14 residues. The chain joins TRBV7-9 to TRBJ1-1; 8 nucleotides match TRBD1. Sequenced sample: PBMCs. The receptor comes from a man aged 40-49 years in good health and CMV-seronegative. For the CDR3, the DNA is TGTGCCAGCAGCCCGACAGGGGTAAAGTCTGAAGCTTTCTTT. Protein: CASSPTGVKSEAFF.